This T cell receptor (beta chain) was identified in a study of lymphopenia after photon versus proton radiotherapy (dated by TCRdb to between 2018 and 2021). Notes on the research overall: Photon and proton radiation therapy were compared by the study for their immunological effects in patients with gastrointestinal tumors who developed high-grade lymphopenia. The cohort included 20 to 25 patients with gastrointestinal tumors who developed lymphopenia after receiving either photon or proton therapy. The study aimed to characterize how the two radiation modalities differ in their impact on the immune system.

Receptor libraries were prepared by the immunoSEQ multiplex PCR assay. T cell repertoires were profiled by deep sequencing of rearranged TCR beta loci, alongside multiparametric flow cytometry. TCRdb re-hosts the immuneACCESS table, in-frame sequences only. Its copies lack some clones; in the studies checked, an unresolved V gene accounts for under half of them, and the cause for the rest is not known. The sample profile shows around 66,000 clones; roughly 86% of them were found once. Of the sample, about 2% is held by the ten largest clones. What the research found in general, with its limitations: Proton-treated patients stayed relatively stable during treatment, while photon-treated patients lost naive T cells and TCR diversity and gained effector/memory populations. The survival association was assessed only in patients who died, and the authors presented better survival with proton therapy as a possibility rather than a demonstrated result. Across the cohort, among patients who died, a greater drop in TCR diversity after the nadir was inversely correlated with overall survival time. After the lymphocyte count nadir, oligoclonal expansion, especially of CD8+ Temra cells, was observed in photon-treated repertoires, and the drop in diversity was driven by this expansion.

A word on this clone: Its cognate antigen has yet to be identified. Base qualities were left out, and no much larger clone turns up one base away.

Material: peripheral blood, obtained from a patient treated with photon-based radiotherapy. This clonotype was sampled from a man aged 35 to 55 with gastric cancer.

The CDR3 sequence is CASSLGQGAIGYTF. The base sequence is TGTGCCAGCAGCTTGGGACAGGGGGCAATTGGCTACACCTTC. The chain couples TRBV5-6 to TRBJ1-2; TRBD1 fits 10 bases in the junction. Trimming removed 0 bases from V and 7 bases from J; the gene matches leave 3 bases unexplained. CDR1 SGHDT and CDR2 YYEEEE are derived from the germline V gene. The CDR3 numbers 14 residues from cysteine through phenylalanine. Only the CDR3 region is kept as DNA, spanning 42 bases read in frame from base 1. Outside the CDR3, residues come from the reference TRBV5-6 and TRBJ1-2 proteins, so the full variable domain is: DAGVTQSPTHLIKTRGQQVTLRCSPKSGHDTVSWYQQALGQGPQFIFQYYEEEERQRGNFPDRFSGHQFPNYSSELNVNALLLGDSALYLCASSLGQGAIGYTFGSGTRLTVV.